This TCR beta chain derives from a study of T cells in Graves' hyperthyroidism and ophthalmopathy. As for the study in general: Any treatment followed the collection of peripheral blood at initial diagnosis. Notes on the study in general: Clonotypes that were expanded in thyroid above 0.001 mostly appeared in blood too.

This clonotype was seen ten or more times. What it binds is not known. Amplification yielded TCR beta CDR3 regions, with RNA transcripts as the source. Carried out on the TCR CDR3, a first-round RT-PCR used the HTBI primer set. TCRdb ran MiXCR on the multiplex PCR reads and lists one entry per CDR3 protein. In the table there are about 99,000 distinct CDR3 sequences, over 45% of which are singletons. Lactation, pregnancy, other autoimmune disease or uncontrolled infection led to exclusion of patients. Used for diagnoses were clinical symptoms, serum thyroxine and TRAb, thyroid ultrasound and orbital computed tomography. Per germline, CDR1 LGHNA and CDR2 YSLEER. Trimming shortened V by 1 base and J by 7 bases, and 8 bases separated the two germline ends. CDR3 size: 13 residues.

This sequence was found in a man aged 35 to 55 with Graves' hyperthyroidism. Sequences were obtained from blood. J is TRBJ1-5 and V is TRBV4-3; D gene uncertain. The CDR3 protein is CASSQGVFQPQHF. Here the CDR3 DNA reads TGCGCCAGCAGCCAAGGGGTTTTCCAGCCCCAGCATTTT.